Described below is a single T cell receptor beta chain sequence and its context. Its antigen is still unknown. The data derive from a study of T cells after yellow fever vaccination. V gave up 5 bases and J gave up 2 bases, with 9 bases separating them. The CDR3 has 12 residues. In germline, CDR1 is DFQATT, CDR2 SNEGSKA (reference sequence). The TCR cDNA carried a universal primer site and UMIs from 5'RACE template switching. TCRdb independently ran MiXCR on the 5' RACE reads; one entry per CDR3 protein. The sample lists nearly 550,000 distinct CDR3 sequences, 15% to 20% occurring once. Study outcomes and limitations: There was a possibility that FACS-sorted repertoires contained abundant clonotypes contaminating from the bulk population. Among all clonotypes, a small share was observed in both CD4 and CD8 compartments. Reappearance after the booster was observed for most primary-vaccination clones (roughly 97% CD4, less than 90% CD8).

J is TRBJ1-2 and V is TRBV20-1, with D possibly matching TRBD1 (6 bases). The sample consisted of PBMCs, taken 15 days after the yellow fever booster vaccination. The receptor comes from a man younger than 40 who received the YFV17D yellow fever vaccine. CDR3 sequence: CSAPGHNYGYTF. As DNA, the CDR3 is TGCAGTGCTCCGGGACACAACTATGGCTACACCTTC.